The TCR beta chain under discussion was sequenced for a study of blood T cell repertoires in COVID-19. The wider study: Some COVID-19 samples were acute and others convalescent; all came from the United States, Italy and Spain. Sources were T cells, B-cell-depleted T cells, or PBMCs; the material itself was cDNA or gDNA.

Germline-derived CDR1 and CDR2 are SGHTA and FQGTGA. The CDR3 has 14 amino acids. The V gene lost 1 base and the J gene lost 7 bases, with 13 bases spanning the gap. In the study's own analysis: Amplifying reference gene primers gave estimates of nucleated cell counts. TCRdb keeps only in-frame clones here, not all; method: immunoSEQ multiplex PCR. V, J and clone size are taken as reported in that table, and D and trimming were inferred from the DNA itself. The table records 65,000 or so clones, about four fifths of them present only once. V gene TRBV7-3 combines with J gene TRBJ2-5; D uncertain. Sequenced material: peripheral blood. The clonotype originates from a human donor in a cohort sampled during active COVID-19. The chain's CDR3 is CASSLIHEVGTQYF. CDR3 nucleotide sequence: TGTGCCAGCAGCTTAATACACGAGGTTGGGACCCAGTACTTC.